The clone carrying this T cell receptor beta chain was observed many times. This sample stems from a study of T-cell reconstitution after alpha-beta-depleted transplantation in children. A library of TCRbeta sequences, prepared with unique molecular identifiers, was generated. TCRdb independently ran MiXCR on the PCR reads; one entry per CDR3 protein. The sample carries 640,000 or so distinct CDR3 sequences, 16% recorded once. This TCR was sampled from a human donor who donated a stem cell graft to a child with acute myeloid leukemia. The sample here was PBMCs from the stem cell graft donor, taken from the stem cell graft.

As DNA, the CDR3 is TGCAGTGCTAGAGAAGGGACAGGGTCACAGGACGAAAAACTGTTTTTT. Protein sequence: CSAREGTGSQDEKLFF. The rearrangement uses TRBV20-1 and TRBJ1-4; 9 bases match TRBD1. V lost 0 bases and J lost 8; bases outside the gene matches: 10. This CDR3 contains 16 residues. In germline, CDR1 is DFQATT, CDR2 SNEGSKA (reference sequence).